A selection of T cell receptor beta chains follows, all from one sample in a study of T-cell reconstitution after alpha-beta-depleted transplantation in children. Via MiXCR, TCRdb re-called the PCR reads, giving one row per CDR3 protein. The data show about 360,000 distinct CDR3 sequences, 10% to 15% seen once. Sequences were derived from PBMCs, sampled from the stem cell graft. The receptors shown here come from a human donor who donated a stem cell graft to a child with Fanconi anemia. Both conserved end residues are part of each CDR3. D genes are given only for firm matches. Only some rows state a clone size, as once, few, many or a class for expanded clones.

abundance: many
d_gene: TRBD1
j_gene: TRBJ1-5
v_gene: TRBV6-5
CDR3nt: TGTGCCAGCATCGCCGGACAGGGTACTCAGCCCCAGCATTTT
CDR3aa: CASIAGQGTQPQHF

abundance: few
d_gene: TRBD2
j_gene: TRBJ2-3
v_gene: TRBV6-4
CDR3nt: TGTGCCAGCAGTGACGGGACTAGCGGGGCAGATACGCAGTATTTT
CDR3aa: CASSDGTSGADTQYF

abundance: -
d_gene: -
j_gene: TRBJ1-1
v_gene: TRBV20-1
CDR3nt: TGCAGTGCTAGAGATCTAACATCCACTGAAGCTTTCTTT
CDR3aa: CSARDLTSTEAFF

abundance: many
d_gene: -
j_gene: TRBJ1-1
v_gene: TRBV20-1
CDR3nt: TGCAGTGCTAGAGATTCTGCCCGAGGGGTAGGCACTGAAGCTTTCTTT
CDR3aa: CSARDSARGVGTEAFF

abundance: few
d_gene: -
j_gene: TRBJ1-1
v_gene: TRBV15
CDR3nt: TGTGCCACCAGCAGAGAGCAGGGGCGACGAGACACTGAAGCTTTCTTT
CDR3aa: CATSREQGRRDTEAFF

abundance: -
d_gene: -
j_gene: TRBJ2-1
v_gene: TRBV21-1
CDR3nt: TGTGCCAGCAGCATTCAGGGGGCCAAATACAATGAGCAGTTCTTC
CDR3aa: CASSIQGAKYNEQFF

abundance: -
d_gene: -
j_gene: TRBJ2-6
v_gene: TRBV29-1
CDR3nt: TGCAGCGTTGACCAGTCTGGGGCCAACGTCCTGACTTTC
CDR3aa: CSVDQSGANVLTF

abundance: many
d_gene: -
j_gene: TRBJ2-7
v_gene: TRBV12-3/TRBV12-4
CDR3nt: TGTGCCAGCAGTTTAACGGGCCCCTACGAGCAGTACTTC
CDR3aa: CASSLTGPYEQYF

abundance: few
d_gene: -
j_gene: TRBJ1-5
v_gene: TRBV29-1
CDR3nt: TGCAGCGGGGGGGATTTAAATCAGCCCCAGCATTTT
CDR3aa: CSGGDLNQPQHF

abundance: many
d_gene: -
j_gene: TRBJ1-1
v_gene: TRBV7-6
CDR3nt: TGTGCCAGCAGCTTAGGGCAGGGTGGGTTTGAAGCTTTCTTT
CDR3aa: CASSLGQGGFEAFF

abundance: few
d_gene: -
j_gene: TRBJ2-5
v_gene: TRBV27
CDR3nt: TGTGCCAGCAGCCCAACGAAAGAGACCCAGTACTTC
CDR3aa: CASSPTKETQYF

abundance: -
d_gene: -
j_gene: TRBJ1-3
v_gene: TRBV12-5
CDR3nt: TGTGCTAGTGGTTTGGGAGACAGCCGAAACACCATATATTTT
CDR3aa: CASGLGDSRNTIYF